This TCR beta chain was found in a study of blood T cell repertoires in COVID-19. The overall study: COVID-19 samples from acute and convalescent phases originated in the United States, Italy and Spain.

Original processing notes: Researchers report that nucleated cell counts were estimated from reference gene primer amplification. Generated by immunoSEQ multiplex PCR, the TCRdb table keeps only in-frame clones and is missing some. V, J and clone size derive from that table, while D and trimming were established from the DNA sequence. The profile shows about 500,000 clones, around 90% of them singletons. The CDR3 has 15 amino acids. V dropped 7 bases and J dropped 1 base, with 16 bases sitting between them. The germline CDR1 and CDR2 sequences are MNHEY and SVGAGI. The sample holds a few counts of this clone. Recovered status in Cohort 3 required two negative PCRs, clearance, or symptom resolution.

The chain carries TRBV6-5 and TRBJ1-1; maybe TRBD1 (5 bases). The receptor was isolated from a young woman who had recovered from COVID-19. The specimen was PBMCs or T cells enriched from blood (not recorded which). The CDR3, as DNA: TGTGCCAGCACTTTCCTGGGGGGGTCGAACACTGAAGCTTTCTTT. It codes for CASTFLGGSNTEAFF.